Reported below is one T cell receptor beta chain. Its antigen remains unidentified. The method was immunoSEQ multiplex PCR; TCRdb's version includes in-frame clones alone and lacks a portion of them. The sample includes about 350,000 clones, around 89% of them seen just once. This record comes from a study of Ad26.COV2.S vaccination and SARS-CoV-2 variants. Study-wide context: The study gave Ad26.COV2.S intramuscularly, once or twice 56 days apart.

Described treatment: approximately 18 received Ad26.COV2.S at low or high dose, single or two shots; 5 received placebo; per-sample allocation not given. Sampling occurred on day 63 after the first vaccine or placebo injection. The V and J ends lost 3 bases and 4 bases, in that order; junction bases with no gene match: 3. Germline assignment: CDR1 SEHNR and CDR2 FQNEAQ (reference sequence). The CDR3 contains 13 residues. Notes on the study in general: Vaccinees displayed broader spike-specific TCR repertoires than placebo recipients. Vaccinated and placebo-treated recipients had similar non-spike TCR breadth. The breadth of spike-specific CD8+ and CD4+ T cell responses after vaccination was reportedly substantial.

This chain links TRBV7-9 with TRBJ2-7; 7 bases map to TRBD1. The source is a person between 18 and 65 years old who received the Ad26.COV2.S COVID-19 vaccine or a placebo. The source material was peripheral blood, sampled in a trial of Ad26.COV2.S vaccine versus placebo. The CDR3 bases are TGTGCCAGCAGCTTGCGACAGGGTTACGAGCAGTACTTC. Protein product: CASSLRQGYEQYF.